The clone carrying this TCR beta chain was observed a few times. What it recognizes is unknown. This record belongs to a study of beta chain features in type 1 diabetes. The study, taken as a whole, reports: There was a moderate but significant shortening of TCRB CDR3s in all four CD4+ subsets of Type 1 diabetes patients. It was not settled here whether HLA type affects TCRB rearrangement. Patients with type 1 diabetes showed fewer VDJ junction insertions and more deletions. The naive, central memory and Treg TCRB repertoires looked more alike in patients than they did in healthy donors.

This CDR3 comprises 13 residues. Germline V gene lookup returns CDR1 GTSNPN and CDR2 SVGIG (reference sequence). The V and J ends lost 3 bases and 2 bases respectively, with 8 bases between them. Since all of the isolated RNA was reverse transcribed, expressed TCRB transcripts were what got sequenced. Sequencing of naive, central memory and regulatory T cell samples gave an average of about 3.9 million reads. Some clones are missing from TCRdb's copy, which holds only in-frame ones; the method was immunoSEQ multiplex PCR. There are nearly 700,000 clones in the sample; about an eighth occur only once, and 0.022% lies in the top ten.

This receptor was identified in a man aged 18 to 30 with type 1 diabetes. Sequencing input: naive CD4+ T cells from blood. V and J are TRBV30 and TRBJ1-3; unclear D gene. The CDR3 DNA follows: TGTGCCTGGAGAAGTAGACCTGGAAACACCATATATTTT. Translated, it gives CAWRSRPGNTIYF.